The 15 T cell receptor beta chains listed next were all sequenced from one sample in a study of cytomegalovirus exposure and HLA in healthy donors. Amplification used 60 Vbeta primers and 13 Jbeta primers. TCRdb's copy holds only in-frame clones and misses some; the assay was immunoSEQ multiplex PCR. The sample carries approximately 110,000 clones, roughly 70% recorded once. The sequenced sample consisted of PBMCs. The receptors stem from a man aged 18 to 35 in good health and CMV-seropositive.

The chain joins TRBV18 to TRBJ1-1; 10 bases are shared with TRBD1. The CDR3 sequence is 14 residues long. Germline V CDR1 and CDR2: KGHSH, LQKENI. J gave up 4 bases and V 3 bases, and 2 bases lay outside the gene matches. CDR3 loop: CASSPDRGLTEAFF. The CDR3 DNA is TGTGCCAGCTCACCCGACAGGGGGCTCACTGAAGCTTTCTTT.

The chain combines TRBV5-1 with TRBJ2-1; perhaps TRBD2 as D (6 bases). This CDR3 contains 13 residues. Germline V CDR1 and CDR2: SGHRS, YFSETQ. V lost 4 bases and J lost 6, with 11 bases in between. The CDR3 region has the DNA TGCGCCAGCAGCCACCCGGGGGTCAATGAGCAGTTCTTC. It translates to CASSHPGVNEQFF.

This clone has just a few counts. The CDR3 DNA sequence: TGTGCCAGCAGGGGCAGACGTAATGAAAAACTGTTTTTT. Translating it yields CASRGRRNEKLFF. The genes are TRBV6-1 and TRBJ1-4, with D uncertain. Germline V gene sequence: CDR1 MNHNS, CDR2 SASEGT. The CDR3 consists of 13 residues. Trimming removed 6 bases at V and 4 bases at J, with 9 bases between.

The rearrangement uses TRBV28 and TRBJ2-7, with D perhaps matching TRBD1 (5 bases). Germline V gene lookup returns CDR1 MDHEN and CDR2 SYDVKM. The CDR3 runs to 14 residues. Deletions cut 2 bases from V and 0 bases from J, with 8 bases between. CDR3 loop: CASSLQGTSYEQYF. The DNA for the CDR3 is TGTGCCAGCAGTTTACAGGGAACCTCCTACGAGCAGTACTTC. Combining the CDR3 with reference TRBV28 and TRBJ2-7 gives the whole variable domain DVKVTQSSRYLVKRTGEKVFLECVQDMDHENMFWYRQDPGLGLRLIYFSYDVKMKEKGDIPEGYSVSREKKERFSLILESASTNQTSMYLCASSLQGTSYEQYFGPGTRLTVT.

The chain links TRBV2 to TRBJ2-5, with D possibly matching TRBD2 (5 bases). Germline V lookup: CDR1 SNHLY, CDR2 FYNNEI. This CDR3 contains 13 residues. Trimming left V 6 bases short and J 5 bases short, with 13 bases between. CDR3 loop: CASSAGVRETQYF. CDR3 bases: TGTGCCAGCAGCGCCGGGGTACGGGAGACCCAGTACTTC.

This chain uses TRBV20-1 with TRBJ2-5; 7 bases are shared with TRBD1. This CDR3 is built from 11 residues. In germline, CDR1 is DFQATT, CDR2 SNEGSKA (reference sequence). V dropped 7 bases and J dropped 1; count of bases not matched to a gene: 0. CDR3 nucleotide sequence: TGCAGTGGACAGGGCCAAGAGACCCAGTACTTC. Protein: CSGQGQETQYF.

The V gene is TRBV18, the J gene TRBJ2-3, with D unclear. The CDR3 has 12 amino acids. Germline loops: CDR1 KGHSH, CDR2 LQKENI. V was shortened by 6 bases and J by 5 bases, with 9 bases between the two germline ends. The CDR3 here is CASSQTLDTQYF. The CDR3 nucleotides are TGTGCCAGCTCCCAAACTTTAGATACGCAGTATTTT.

This chain connects TRBV28 to TRBJ1-1; a possible D gene is TRBD1 (5 bases). CDR1 is MDHEN, CDR2 SYDVKM, per germline. V dropped 5 bases and J dropped 5 bases, with 18 bases sitting between them. This CDR3 spans 15 amino acids. The CDR3: CASSIARGKGTEAFF. CDR3 in DNA: TGTGCCAGCAGTATCGCTAGGGGCAAGGGGACTGAAGCTTTCTTT.

This clone was seen more than once but under ten times. This chain uses TRBV4-2 with TRBJ2-3; 9 bases fit TRBD1. With 3 bases clipped from V and 5 bases from J, the junction kept 12 bases outside the gene matches. This CDR3 has 17 residues. Germline V gene sequence: CDR1 LGHNA, CDR2 YNFKEQ. The CDR3 sequence: CASSHVPGQGSGDTQYF. The CDR3 DNA reads as TGTGCCAGCAGCCATGTCCCAGGACAGGGGTCTGGAGATACGCAGTATTTT.

This chain uses TRBV6-5 with TRBJ1-1; the D gene is possibly TRBD1 (6 bases). The germline V gene encodes CDR1 MNHEY and CDR2 SVGAGI. V was shortened by 6 bases and J by 4 bases, with 12 bases between the two germline ends. The CDR3 loop spans 13 amino acids. The CDR3: CASRPRGGTEAFF. The CDR3 nucleotides read TGTGCCAGCAGGCCTCGAGGGGGCACTGAAGCTTTCTTT.

The chain joins TRBV6-5 to TRBJ2-3, with TRBD2 as a possible D gene (6 bases). With 2 bases removed from V and 0 bases from J, the gap between germline ends came to 9 bases. The germline V gene has CDR1 MNHEY and CDR2 SVGAGI. CDR3 length: 15 residues. CDR3 amino acids: CASSYDGTSTDTQYF. Written as DNA, the CDR3 is TGTGCCAGCAGTTACGATGGGACTAGCACAGATACGCAGTATTTT.

This clone turned up a few times. This chain uses TRBV5-1 with TRBJ1-2, with TRBD1 identical over 10 bases. This CDR3 contains 14 residues. In germline, CDR1 is SGHRS, CDR2 YFSETQ. Trimming removed 4 bases from V and 8 bases from J; junction bases left unmatched: 8. The CDR3 reads CASSATGGVVGYTF. The CDR3 DNA sequence: TGCGCCAGCAGCGCGACAGGGGGCGTAGTAGGCTACACCTTC.

The chain has TRBV5-1 and TRBJ2-7; maybe TRBD1 (5 bases). Trimming removed 7 bases at V and 5 bases at J, with 19 bases between. The CDR3 runs 14 residues. Germline values: CDR1 SGHRS, CDR2 YFSETQ. Here the CDR3 DNA reads TGCGCCAGCGCCATTTACAACAGGTACAACGAGCAGTACTTC. It codes for CASAIYNRYNEQYF.

The chain carries TRBV6-5 and TRBJ2-1, with 7 bases aligning to TRBD1. J gave up 7 bases and V 7 bases, and 13 bases lay outside the gene matches. The CDR3 totals 15 residues. Germline CDR1 reads MNHEY; CDR2 reads SVGAGI. The CDR3 here is CASTLGADRVNEQFF. For the CDR3, the DNA is TGTGCCAGCACCCTAGGGGCCGACAGGGTTAATGAGCAGTTCTTC.

The chain links TRBV5-1 to TRBJ2-2; TRBD1 agrees at 8 bases. Germline CDR1 and CDR2: SGHRS and YFSETQ. J gave up 4 bases and V 3 bases, and 2 bases lay outside the gene matches. CDR3 length: 14 amino acids. CDR3 loop: CASSWTGPTGELFF. The DNA for the CDR3 is TGCGCCAGCAGCTGGACAGGGCCCACCGGGGAGCTGTTTTTT.